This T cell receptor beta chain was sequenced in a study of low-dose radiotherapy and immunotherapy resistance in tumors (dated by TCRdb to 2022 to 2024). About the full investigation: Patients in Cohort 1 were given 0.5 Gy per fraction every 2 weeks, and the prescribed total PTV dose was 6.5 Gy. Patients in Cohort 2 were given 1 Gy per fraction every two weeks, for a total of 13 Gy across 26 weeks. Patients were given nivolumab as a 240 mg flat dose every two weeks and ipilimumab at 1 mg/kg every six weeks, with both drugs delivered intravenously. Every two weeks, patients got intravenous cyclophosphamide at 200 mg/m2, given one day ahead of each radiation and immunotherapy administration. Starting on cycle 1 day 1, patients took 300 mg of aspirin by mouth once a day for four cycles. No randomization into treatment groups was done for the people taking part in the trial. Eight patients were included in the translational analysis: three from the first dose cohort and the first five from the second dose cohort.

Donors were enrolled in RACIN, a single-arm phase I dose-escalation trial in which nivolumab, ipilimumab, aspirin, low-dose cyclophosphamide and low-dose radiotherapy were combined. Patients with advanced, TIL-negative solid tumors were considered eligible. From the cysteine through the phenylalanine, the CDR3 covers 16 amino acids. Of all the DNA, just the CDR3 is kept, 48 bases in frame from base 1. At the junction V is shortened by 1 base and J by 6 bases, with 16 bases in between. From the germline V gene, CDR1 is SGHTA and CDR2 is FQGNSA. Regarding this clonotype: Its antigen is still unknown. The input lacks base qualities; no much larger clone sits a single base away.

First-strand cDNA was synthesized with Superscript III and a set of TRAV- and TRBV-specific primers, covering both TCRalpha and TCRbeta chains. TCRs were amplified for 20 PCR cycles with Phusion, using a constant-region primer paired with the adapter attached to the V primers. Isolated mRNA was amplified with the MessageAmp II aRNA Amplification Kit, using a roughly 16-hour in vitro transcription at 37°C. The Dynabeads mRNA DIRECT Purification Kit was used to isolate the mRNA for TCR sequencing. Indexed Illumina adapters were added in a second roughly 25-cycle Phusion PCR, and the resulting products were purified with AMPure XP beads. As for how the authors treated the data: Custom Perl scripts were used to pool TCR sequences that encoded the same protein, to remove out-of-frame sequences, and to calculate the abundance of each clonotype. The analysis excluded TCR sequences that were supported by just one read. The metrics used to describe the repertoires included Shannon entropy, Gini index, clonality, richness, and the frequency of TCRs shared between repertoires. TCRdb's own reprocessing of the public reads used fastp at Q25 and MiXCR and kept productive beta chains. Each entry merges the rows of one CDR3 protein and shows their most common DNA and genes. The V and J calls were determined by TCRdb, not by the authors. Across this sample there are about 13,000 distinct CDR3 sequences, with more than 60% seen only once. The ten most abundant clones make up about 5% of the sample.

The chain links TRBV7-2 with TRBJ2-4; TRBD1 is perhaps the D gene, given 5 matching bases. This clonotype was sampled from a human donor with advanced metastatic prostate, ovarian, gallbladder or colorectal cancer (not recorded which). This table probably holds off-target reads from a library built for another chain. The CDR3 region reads CASSLGGTGPRNIQYF. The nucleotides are TGTGCCAGCAGCTTAGGAGGAACAGGCCCGCGAAACATTCAGTACTTC.